The 29 T cell receptor beta chains below come from one sample, sequenced in a study of synovial regulatory T cells in juvenile arthritis. The method was immunoSEQ multiplex PCR; TCRdb's version includes in-frame clones alone and lacks a portion of them. Recorded for this sample: roughly 9,900 clones. Material for sequencing was Treg cells from blood. Subset in this sample: remaining (HLA-DR-negative) circulating blood Treg cells. These receptors were obtained from a donor younger than 30 with juvenile idiopathic arthritis.

The V call is TRBV11-3, the J call TRBJ2-7; the D call of TRBD1 rests on TCRdb alone, since no DNA is present to check it. The CDR3 length is 14 residues. The DNA sequence is not available. In germline, CDR1 is SGHNT, CDR2 YENEEA. CDR3 sequence reads: CASSPGGTGNEQYF.

The V and J genes are TRBV7-8 and TRBJ2-1; TCRdb lists TRBD1, though no DNA is available to test this call. The CDR3 covers 15 residues. The DNA is not on file. Germline values: CDR1 SGHVS, CDR2 FQNEAQ. This chain's CDR3 is CASSSLGQGYNEQFF.

The chain is built from TRBV4-2 and TRBJ2-1; TCRdb's D call of TRBD2 is untestable without DNA. The CDR3 extends over 16 amino acids. No DNA was logged. Germline V CDR1 and CDR2: LGHNA, YNFKEQ. The CDR3 is CASSQDLAGRYNEQFF.

The chain joins TRBV11-2 to TRBJ1-5; lacking DNA, the TRBD1 call made by TCRdb goes unchecked. Germline values: CDR1 SGHAT, CDR2 FQNNGV. This CDR3 spans 13 amino acids. DNA is not on record. This CDR3 reads CASSPTGNQPQHF.

Considering frequency, this clone is medium-sized. The chain recombines TRBV9 with TRBJ1-3. The CDR3 totals 13 residues. No DNA has been recorded. The germline V gene encodes CDR1 SGDLS and CDR2 YYNGEE. CDR3 region: CASSVEMSHTIYF.

V is TRBV15 and J is TRBJ1-2; no DNA is available, so the TRBD1 call from TCRdb remains unchecked. The CDR3 has 14 amino acids. No DNA has been recorded. The germline V gene encodes CDR1 LNHNV and CDR2 YYDKDF (reference sequence). CDR3 in amino acids: CATSREDRVKGYTF.

The J gene is TRBJ2-6, the V gene TRBV5-1; the TRBD1 assignment by TCRdb is unverifiable without DNA. The CDR3 length is 13 residues. No DNA is listed. CDR1 SGHRS and CDR2 YFSETQ come from the germline V gene. CDR3 residues: CASRQAGANVLTF.

This sequence joins TRBV9 and TRBJ2-7; TCRdb calls TRBD1, which cannot be checked without DNA. Germline values: CDR1 SGDLS, CDR2 YYNGEE. The CDR3 is 16 residues long. This entry has no DNA. The CDR3 here is CASSVDSGTGTYEQYF.

The chain employs TRBV6-5 and TRBJ2-2; the D gene TCRdb calls, TRBD1, cannot be checked with no DNA. The germline V gene encodes CDR1 MNHEY and CDR2 SVGAGI. This CDR3 has 14 amino acids. Nucleotide data are not available. CDR3 residues: CASGGQMNTGELFF.

This clone is called medium-sized based on its frequency. V is TRBV6-6 and J is TRBJ2-7; the D call of TRBD1 rests on TCRdb alone, since no DNA is present to check it. The length of the CDR3 is 11 residues. No DNA is given. CDR1 is MNHNY, CDR2 SVGAGI, per germline (reference sequence). The CDR3 here is CASSQNYEQYF.

The chain is built from TRBV28 and TRBJ2-2; TCRdb proposes TRBD1, but this gene call is untestable without DNA. The CDR3 spans 13 residues. The coding DNA is unavailable. Germline assignment: CDR1 MDHEN and CDR2 SYDVKM. The CDR3 loop is CASSTGGVGELFF.

This chain joins TRBV7-2 and TRBJ1-1. The CDR3 spans 15 residues. Only the protein sequence is given. Looked up from germline, CDR1 is SGHTA and CDR2 is FQGNSA. The CDR3: CASTLAEFTVVGAFF.

The chain links TRBV9 to TRBJ1-1; TCRdb gives TRBD1 as the D gene, but with no DNA this cannot be confirmed. Germline assignment: CDR1 SGDLS and CDR2 YYNGEE. This CDR3 contains 15 residues. No DNA sequence is on record. CDR3 loop: CASSVEGQRNTEAFF.

The chain carries TRBV6-6 and TRBJ2-7; TCRdb proposes TRBD2, but this gene call is untestable without DNA. This CDR3 comprises 12 residues. The entry carries no DNA sequence. CDR1 and CDR2 from the germline V gene are MNHNY and SVGAGI (reference sequence). The CDR3 region is CASSALSYEQYF.

J is TRBJ1-1 and V is TRBV28. Germline V gives CDR1 MDHEN, CDR2 SYDVKM. This CDR3 comprises 16 residues. Only the protein is on record. The CDR3 is CASSPLGRGRNTEAFF.

V and J are TRBV15 and TRBJ2-3; absent DNA, TCRdb's TRBD1 call cannot be checked. CDR1 LNHNV and CDR2 YYDKDF come from the germline V gene (reference sequence). The length of the CDR3 is 12 residues. The coding DNA is unavailable. CDR3 region: CATSPDSLTQYF.

Here the CDR3 reads CATNRDSLYEQYF. The chain carries TRBV10-3 and TRBJ2-7; TCRdb reports TRBD1, a call that lacks DNA to check it against. Germline V gene data show CDR1 as ENHRY and CDR2 as SYGVKD. The CDR3 has 13 residues. No DNA is recorded.

The chain links TRBV6-1 to TRBJ1-2; with no DNA, the TCRdb D assignment of TRBD1 cannot be verified. Germline V gives CDR1 MNHNS, CDR2 SASEGT. The CDR3 sequence is 13 residues long. No DNA is given. The CDR3 is CASRGQLSYGYTF.

The V call is TRBV4-2, the J call TRBJ2-3. Looked up from germline, CDR1 is LGHNA and CDR2 is YNFKEQ. This CDR3 is 12 amino acids long. No nucleotide data were recorded. CDR3 sequence: CASSHRGDTQYF.

The rearrangement links TRBV10-3 to TRBJ2-6; TCRdb's D call, TRBD2, is unchecked because there is no DNA. From germline, CDR1 is ENHRY and CDR2 SYGVKD. This CDR3 is 16 amino acids long. No DNA is given. This chain's CDR3 is CAISESTGSGANVLTF.

The chain joins TRBV7-2 to TRBJ1-5. The length of the CDR3 is 13 residues. No DNA sequence is on record. Germline lookup yields CDR1 SGHTA and CDR2 FQGNSA. CDR3 region: CASSLDRYQPQHF.

The rearrangement joins TRBV6-6 to TRBJ1-2; as DNA is missing, the TRBD1 call by TCRdb cannot be tested. This CDR3 is 14 amino acids long. No DNA is given. Germline assignment: CDR1 MNHNY and CDR2 SVGAGI (reference sequence). The CDR3 reads CASSLDRAHYGYTF.

The chain employs TRBV27 and TRBJ2-1. There are 16 residues in the CDR3. The coding DNA is unavailable. The germline gives CDR1 MNHEY, CDR2 SMNVEV (reference sequence). The CDR3 sequence is CASSLSIRDGHNEQFF.

The chain combines TRBV15 with TRBJ1-4. The CDR3 runs 13 residues. There is no recorded DNA. Germline values: CDR1 LNHNV, CDR2 YYDKDF (reference sequence). CDR3 sequence: CATSQSPKEKLFF.

The chain joins TRBV21-1 to TRBJ1-3; TCRdb gives TRBD1 as the D gene, but with no DNA this cannot be confirmed. TRBV21-1 is termed a pseudogene. This CDR3 spans 18 amino acids. No nucleotide data were recorded. CDR3 sequence reads: CASSKGKGDRENGNTIYF.

V gene TRBV7-9 combines with J gene TRBJ1-4; the D call from TCRdb, TRBD1, cannot be confirmed without DNA. The germline V gene encodes CDR1 SEHNR and CDR2 FQNEAQ (reference sequence). This CDR3 comprises 14 residues. No DNA has been recorded. The CDR3 loop is CASSFRDRAEKLFF.

The J gene is TRBJ1-1, the V gene TRBV5-1. Germline V gene data show CDR1 as SGHRS and CDR2 as YFSETQ. This CDR3 region has 14 residues. No DNA has been recorded. CDR3 in amino acids: CASSLGQTFNEAFF. The variable domain in full, completed from reference TRBV5-1 and TRBJ1-1, reads KAGVTQTPRYLIKTRGQQVTLSCSPISGHRSVSWYQQTPGQGLQFLFEYFSETQRNKGNFPGRFSGRQFSNSRSEMNVSTLELGDSALYLCASSLGQTFNEAFFGQGTRLTVV.

The CDR3 here is CASSLLSIVEPYEQYF. V gene TRBV7-9 combines with J gene TRBJ2-7; without DNA, the TCRdb call of TRBD2 cannot be checked. Germline values: CDR1 SEHNR, CDR2 FQNEAQ (reference sequence). The CDR3 has 16 residues. The DNA is unrecorded.

Measured by frequency, this clone is medium-sized (0.01 to 0.1%). This CDR3 is CASSENRVVAFF. The chain uses TRBV19 and TRBJ1-1; lacking DNA, the TRBD1 call made by TCRdb goes unchecked. Per germline, CDR1 LNHDA and CDR2 SQIVND (reference sequence). This CDR3 comprises 12 residues. Nucleotide data are not available. Combining the CDR3 with reference TRBV19 and TRBJ1-1 gives the whole variable domain DGGITQSPKYLFRKEGQNVTLSCEQNLNHDAMYWYRQDPGQGLRLIYYSQIVNDFQKGDIAEGYSVSREKKESFPLTVTSAQKNPTAFYLCASSENRVVAFFGQGTRLTVV.